Listed below are T cell receptor beta chains from one sample, sequenced in a study of siplizumab effects on memory and regulatory T cells. Libraries were prepared by immunoSEQ multiplex PCR; TCRdb keeps only in-frame clonotypes and omits some of them. Among 87,000 or so clones listed, 94% were seen once. The sequenced sample was non-Treg CD4+ T cells sorted from blood. These receptors originate from a human donor in good health. Both conserved end residues are part of each CDR3. Each record gives: V gene, J gene, CDR3 protein.

TRBV30	TRBJ2-7	CAWSRPPTYEQYF
TRBV29-1	TRBJ2-1	CSVRTSRTVNEQFF
TRBV18	TRBJ2-1	CASSPQRTGGDEQFF
TRBV19	TRBJ2-5	CASSLAGTIRQETQYF
TRBV7-2	TRBJ2-7	CASSLDIAGSYEQYF
TRBV27	TRBJ2-1	CASSPLSRYNEQFF
TRBV18	TRBJ2-2	CASSPRGLAGELFF
TRBV6-1	TRBJ1-1	CASSPSGQTEAFF
TRBV6-1	TRBJ1-5	CASRAFSPDQPQHF
TRBV18	TRBJ2-7	CASSPDRDSYEQYF
TRBV18	TRBJ1-6	CASSPLSAASNSPLHF
TRBV4-1	TRBJ1-3	CASSQREREDHSGNTIYF
TRBV2	TRBJ2-4	CASSVQSGAKNIQYF
TRBV7-8	TRBJ1-5	CASSLARVSNQPQHF
TRBV14	TRBJ2-2	CASSPRGIFGGELFF
TRBV7-9	TRBJ1-1	CASSPTPGQGDTEAFF
TRBV25-1	TRBJ1-6	CASSQTGVGSSPLHF
TRBV6-1	TRBJ2-1	CASSDSPREQFF
TRBV2	TRBJ2-7	CASSVPAGQTYEQYF
TRBV10-2	TRBJ1-2	CASSEFRAYGYTF
TRBV7-6	TRBJ1-3	CASSASSGNTIYF
TRBV7-2	TRBJ2-1	CASSKGDTYNEQFF
TRBV6-5	TRBJ1-5	CASSRVSNQPQHF
TRBV11-1	TRBJ2-1	CASGVMAYNEQFF
TRBV11-2	TRBJ2-3	CASSLRLAGTSTDTQYF
TRBV15	TRBJ2-3	CATSRPGEADTQYF
TRBV5-1	TRBJ2-3	CASGSGVADTQYF
TRBV9	TRBJ2-7	CASSRGQGDYEQYF
TRBV9	TRBJ2-3	CASSVLAQSSTDTQYF
TRBV27	TRBJ2-7	CASRPLVWGDGDEQYF
TRBV4-2	TRBJ2-6	CASSPFSGANVLTF
TRBV7-8	TRBJ1-5	CASSPGTAEGQPQHF
TRBV12-2	TRBJ1-5	CASRTRGSQPQHF
TRBV2	TRBJ2-7	CASSVRDRDEQYF
TRBV6-1	TRBJ1-4	CASNLGQSTGEKLFF
TRBV19	TRBJ1-5	CASSQGGGPNQPQHF
TRBV9	TRBJ2-1	CASSVGVAGGFPYNEQFF
TRBV18	TRBJ2-7	CASSPRAGGGAYYEQYF
TRBV4-3	TRBJ2-2	CASSQEPLNTGELFF
TRBV4-1	TRBJ1-5	CASSQAGGNQPQHF
TRBV29-1	TRBJ2-1	CSVDRLAGEQFF
TRBV6-6	TRBJ1-3	CASKVNTRSGNTIYF